One and the same sample provided the 20 T cell receptor beta chains below, sequenced in a study of blood T cell repertoires in COVID-19. Profiled with immunoSEQ multiplex PCR; TCRdb holds only in-frame clones, not every one. This sample has about 160,000 clones; approximately 80% occur once, and the top ten carry 2.2%. The sample comprised peripheral blood. Receptors originate from a man between 65 and 80 years old with acute or convalescent COVID-19.

This clone was observed once. This sequence joins TRBV3-1 (or the pseudogene TRBV3-2) and TRBJ1-4; 7 bases line up with TRBD1. The CDR3 has 15 amino acids. The V gene's germline CDR1 is LGHDT and CDR2 YNNKEL (reference sequence). The trim removed 5 bases at V and 4 bases at J, leaving 7 bases unmatched. The DNA of the CDR3 is TGTGCCAGCAGCGGATCACAGGGGCTTAATGAAAAACTGTTTTTT. This encodes CASSGSQGLNEKLFF.

This clone was detected a few times. The chain is built from TRBV9 and TRBJ2-7, with 8 bases lining up with TRBD2. With V trimmed by 0 bases and J by 2 bases, 4 bases remained unmatched. This CDR3 comprises 15 residues. Germline CDR1 reads SGDLS; CDR2 reads YYNGEE. The CDR3 bases are TGTGCCAGCAGCGTAGAGGGAGCGGGGGCCTACGAGCAGTACTTC. Its protein product is CASSVEGAGAYEQYF.

The chain has TRBV18 and TRBJ1-2; 8 nucleotides match TRBD1. CDR3 length: 13 residues. V shed 3 bases and J 6 bases; nucleotides not matched to a gene: 3. Germline CDR1 and CDR2: KGHSH and LQKENI. CDR3 region: CASSPQTGDGYTF. CDR3 nucleotide sequence: TGTGCCAGCTCACCCCAGACAGGGGATGGCTACACCTTC.

This sequence joins TRBV27 and TRBJ1-6, with 9 bases lining up with TRBD1. In germline, CDR1 is MNHEY, CDR2 SMNVEV (reference sequence). V shed 2 bases, J shed 0 bases, and the junction held 5 bases outside the gene matches. This CDR3 is built from 18 residues. The CDR3 protein is CASSLGTGFSSYNSPLHF. DNA for the CDR3: TGTGCCAGCAGTTTAGGGACAGGGTTTAGCTCCTATAATTCACCCCTCCACTTT.

This chain connects TRBV4-1 to TRBJ2-7, with 9 bases lining up with TRBD2. Per the germline V gene, CDR1 is MGHRA and CDR2 is YSYEKL. The CDR3 totals 16 residues. The ends lost 1 base at V and 5 bases at J; junction bases unmatched: 9. The CDR3 region is CASSQGGIAGDDEQYF. The CDR3 coding sequence is TGCGCCAGCAGCCAAGGTGGAATAGCGGGAGATGACGAGCAGTACTTC.

The genes are TRBV7-2 and TRBJ2-7, with 14 bases aligning to TRBD2. Germline V lookup: CDR1 SGHTA, CDR2 FQGNSA. Trimming cost V 2 bases and J 0 bases; bases outside gene matches: 6. This CDR3 spans 18 amino acids. CDR3 in DNA: TGTGCCAGCAGCTTAAGAATAGGGACTAGCGGGAGCTCCTACGAGCAGTACTTC. Amino acids: CASSLRIGTSGSSYEQYF.

This chain connects TRBV2 to TRBJ1-5, with D possibly matching TRBD1 (5 bases). V was trimmed by 4 bases and J by 0 bases, leaving 22 bases between them. Germline lookup yields CDR1 SNHLY and CDR2 FYNNEI. This CDR3 has 19 amino acids. CDR3 sequence (DNA): TGTGCCAGCAGTGTGGACAAGGGGCCGTTCATACTTAGCAATCAGCCCCAGCATTTT. The encoded protein is CASSVDKGPFILSNQPQHF.

A single count supports this clone. The chain has TRBV9 and TRBJ2-2; possible D gene TRBD1, 6 bases. Trimming took 2 bases from V and 1 from J, leaving 9 bases between them. This CDR3 has 15 residues. Germline lookup yields CDR1 SGDLS and CDR2 YYNGEE. The CDR3 region is CASSVRGQNTGELFF. The CDR3 region has the DNA TGTGCCAGCAGCGTTAGGGGACAGAACACCGGGGAGCTGTTTTTT.

This clone was detected only a few times. This rearrangement joins TRBV7-2 to TRBJ1-5, with D possibly TRBD1 on 5 matching bases. The CDR3 sequence is 14 residues long. Germline V gene sequence: CDR1 SGHTA, CDR2 FQGNSA. V lost 6 bases and J 3 bases, leaving 12 bases between the germline ends. Here the CDR3 reads CASSLGLNNQPQHF. CDR3 bases: TGTGCCAGCAGTTTGGGACTTAACAATCAGCCCCAGCATTTT.

The rearrangement joins TRBV29-1 to TRBJ2-5, with TRBD1 matching 8 bases. With V trimmed by 6 bases and J by 2 bases, 8 bases remained unmatched. Per the germline V gene, CDR1 is SQVTM and CDR2 is ANQGSEA. The CDR3 is made up of 14 amino acids. The CDR3: CSVRRDRRQETQYF. In DNA, the CDR3 is TGCAGCGTGCGCCGGGACAGGAGGCAAGAGACCCAGTACTTC.

This sequence joins TRBV7-9 and TRBJ1-6, with a weak D call TRBD1 (5 bases). The CDR3 has 15 residues. Germline lookup yields CDR1 SEHNR and CDR2 FQNEAQ (reference sequence). V was pared by 7 bases and J by 13 bases, with 23 bases between. CDR3 amino acids: CASTDRRAQGSPLHF. The CDR3 DNA reads TGTGCCAGCACCGATAGAAGGGCGCAGGGTTCGCCCCTCCACTTT.

The rearrangement joins TRBV9 to TRBJ2-1; D not certain. The CDR3 consists of 14 residues. Germline CDR1 SGDLS, CDR2 YYNGEE. Trimming shortened V by 0 bases and J by 4 bases, and 8 bases separated the two germline ends. This chain's CDR3 is CASSVAGQYNEQFF. The DNA for the CDR3 is TGTGCCAGCAGCGTAGCTGGCCAATACAATGAGCAGTTCTTC.

The chain is built from TRBV5-5 and TRBJ2-5; TRBD1 agrees at 7 bases. Germline CDR1 SGHKS, CDR2 YYEKEE (reference sequence). There are 16 residues in the CDR3. J lost 1 base, V lost 0 bases, and 6 bases had no gene match. CDR3 DNA sequence: TGTGCCAGCAGCTTGGCCTTGACAGGGATCCAAGAGACCCAGTACTTC. Protein: CASSLALTGIQETQYF. Using reference TRBV5-5 and TRBJ2-5 for the parts outside the CDR3, the full variable domain is DAGVTQSPTHLIKTRGQQVTLRCSPISGHKSVSWYQQVLGQGPQFIFQYYEKEERGRGNFPDRFSARQFPNYSSELNVNALLLGDSALYLCASSLALTGIQETQYFGPGTRLLVL.

In its sample, this clone was seen a few times. J is TRBJ1-1 and V is TRBV5-5; 8 nucleotides line up with TRBD1. Looked up from germline, CDR1 is SGHKS and CDR2 is YYEKEE (reference sequence). Germline trimming cut 2 bases from V and 6 bases from J; bases unmatched to any gene: 6. CDR3 length: 14 amino acids. This CDR3 reads CASSLTGGSAEAFF. CDR3 nucleotides: TGTGCCAGCAGCTTAACAGGGGGTAGTGCTGAAGCTTTCTTT. The full variable domain, in which reference TRBV5-5 and TRBJ1-1 provide the parts outside the CDR3, is DAGVTQSPTHLIKTRGQQVTLRCSPISGHKSVSWYQQVLGQGPQFIFQYYEKEERGRGNFPDRFSARQFPNYSSELNVNALLLGDSALYLCASSLTGGSAEAFFGQGTRLTVV.

The V gene is TRBV19, the J gene TRBJ1-4, with 7 bases fitting TRBD1. The J segment lost 2 bases and the V segment lost 7 bases, leaving 7 bases of the junction unmatched. The CDR3 is made up of 15 amino acids. CDR1 is LNHDA and CDR2 is SQIVND in the germline V gene (reference sequence). The DNA for the CDR3 is TGTGCCAGTACCGACACAGGGGCTACTAATGAAAAACTGTTTTTT. The encoded protein is CASTDTGATNEKLFF.

The V call is TRBV5-8, the J call TRBJ1-2; 8 positions match TRBD1. The CDR3 is 14 residues long. The J segment lost 4 bases and the V segment lost 0 bases, leaving 2 bases of the junction unmatched. CDR1 and CDR2 (germline): SGHTS, YDEGEE. CDR3 sequence (DNA): TGTGCCAGCAGCTTGGGTGACAGGGGCTATGGCTACACCTTC. It translates to CASSLGDRGYGYTF.

Concerning this clone itself: Relative to the germline gene, one junction end is altered; a read error may explain this. V and J are TRBV7-7 and TRBJ2-5; 10 nucleotides match TRBD2. Germline CDR1 and CDR2: SSHAT and FNYEAQ (reference sequence). The CDR3 totals 16 residues. The CDR3, as DNA: TGTGCTAGCAGCTTAATGGAAACTAGCGGGGATGAGACCCAGTACTTC. Amino acids: CASSLMETSGDETQYF.

The CDR3 nucleotides are TGCGCCAGCAGCAAGACAGTAGTCGCCACAGATACGCAGTATTTT. Residues: CASSKTVVATDTQYF. J is TRBJ2-3 and V is TRBV5-1, with TRBD1 as a possible D gene (5 bases). This CDR3 is built from 15 residues. The germline V gene has CDR1 SGHRS and CDR2 YFSETQ. Trimming stripped 4 bases from V and 2 bases from J, with 14 bases between.

V is TRBV25-1 and J is TRBJ2-3; D is possibly TRBD2 (5 bases). Germline lookup yields CDR1 MGHDK and CDR2 SYGVNS. V was pared by 3 bases and J by 1 base, with 11 bases between. This CDR3 comprises 15 residues. The CDR3 loop reads CASSESGMGTDTQYF. The CDR3 DNA follows: TGTGCCAGCAGTGAGTCGGGGATGGGCACAGATACGCAGTATTTT.

This chain uses TRBV5-4 with TRBJ1-1, with TRBD1 matching 8 bases. V trimming: 1 base; J trimming: 5 bases; junction bases outside the gene matches: 7. The CDR3 is made up of 15 amino acids. In germline, CDR1 is SGHNT, CDR2 YYREEE (reference sequence). In nucleotides, the CDR3 is TGTGCCAGCAGCTTGTGGGCAGGGGGCGGAACTGAAGCTTTCTTT. Its protein product is CASSLWAGGGTEAFF.